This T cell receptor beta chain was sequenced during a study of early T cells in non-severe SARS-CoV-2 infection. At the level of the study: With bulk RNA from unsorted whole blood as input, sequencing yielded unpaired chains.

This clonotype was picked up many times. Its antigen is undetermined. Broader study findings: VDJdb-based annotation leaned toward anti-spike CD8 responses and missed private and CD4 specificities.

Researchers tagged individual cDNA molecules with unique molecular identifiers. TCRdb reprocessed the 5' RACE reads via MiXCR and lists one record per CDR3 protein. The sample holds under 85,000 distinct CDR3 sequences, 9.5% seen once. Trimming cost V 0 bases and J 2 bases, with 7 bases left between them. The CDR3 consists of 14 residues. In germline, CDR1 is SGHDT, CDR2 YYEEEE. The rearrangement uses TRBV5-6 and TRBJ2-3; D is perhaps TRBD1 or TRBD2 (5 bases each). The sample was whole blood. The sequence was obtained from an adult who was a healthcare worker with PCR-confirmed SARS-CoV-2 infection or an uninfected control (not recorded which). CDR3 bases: TGTGCCAGCAGCTTGGCGGGGCCCACAGATACGCAGTATTTT. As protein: CASSLAGPTDTQYF.